The rows below give T cell receptor beta chains drawn from one sample of a study of control samples from healthy donors and cancer patients. The method was immunoSEQ multiplex PCR; TCRdb's version includes in-frame clones alone and lacks a portion of them. The profile covers fewer than 150,000 clones, with 80% to 95% appearing a single time and more than 2% taken by the ten largest. Specimen: blood. The receptors stem from a young man in good health. Each CDR3 is given with its conserved first and last residue. D genes are given only for firm matches. Size is stated for part of the rows, as once, few or many counts, or as a class when the clone is expanded.

D: TRBD1
J: TRBJ2-1
size: -
V: TRBV5-1
DNA: TGCGCCAGCAGCTTGACCCCACAGGGGTTCTCCTACAATGAGCAGTTCTTC
CDR3: CASSLTPQGFSYNEQFF

D: TRBD1
J: TRBJ1-2
size: few
V: TRBV7-2
DNA: TGTGCCAGCAGCTCCCTCGGGACAGACTATGGCTACACCTTC
CDR3: CASSSLGTDYGYTF

D: TRBD2
J: TRBJ2-2
size: -
V: TRBV18
DNA: TGTGCCAGCTCACCGCTACGACTAGCGGGAGAAACCGGGGAGCTGTTTTTT
CDR3: CASSPLRLAGETGELFF

D: TRBD1
J: TRBJ2-2
size: -
V: TRBV7-2
DNA: TGTGCCAGCAGCGTACAGGGGGGAGGCGGGGAGCTGTTTTTT
CDR3: CASSVQGGGGELFF

D: TRBD2
J: TRBJ2-1
size: once
V: TRBV9
DNA: TGTGCCAGCAGCGCCAGGGTTAGCGGGGGGGCACATGAGCAGTTCTTC
CDR3: CASSARVSGGAHEQFF

D: -
J: TRBJ1-1
size: -
V: TRBV11-1
DNA: TGTGCCAGCAGCTCCAGAACAGGGTCGAACACTGAAGCTTTCTTT
CDR3: CASSSRTGSNTEAFF

D: -
J: TRBJ1-1
size: -
V: TRBV5-1
DNA: TGCGCCAGCAGCTTGTCTGAATATGTGGAGGCTTTCTTT
CDR3: CASSLSEYVEAFF

D: -
J: TRBJ2-7
size: -
V: TRBV11-2
DNA: TGTGCCAGCAGCTCCGCGACACCTGCCTACGAGCAGTACTTC
CDR3: CASSSATPAYEQYF

D: -
J: TRBJ2-6
size: -
V: TRBV11-3
DNA: TGTGCCAGCAGCTTGGACGGCTCTGGGGCCAACGTCCTGACTTTC
CDR3: CASSLDGSGANVLTF

D: TRBD2
J: TRBJ2-1
size: -
V: TRBV7-9
DNA: TGTGCCAGCAGCGCTCCGGGACTAGCGGACAATGAGCAGTTCTTC
CDR3: CASSAPGLADNEQFF

D: TRBD1
J: TRBJ1-3
size: -
V: TRBV5-1
DNA: TGCGCCAGCAGCGCCACAGGGGACGCTGGAAACACCATATATTTT
CDR3: CASSATGDAGNTIYF

D: -
J: TRBJ1-1
size: once
V: TRBV28
DNA: TGTGCCAGCAGTTCGTATCAGCAGGGCATGAACACTGAAGCTTTCTTT
CDR3: CASSSYQQGMNTEAFF

D: -
J: TRBJ2-5
size: -
V: TRBV9
DNA: TGTGCCAGCAGCGTAGGGTCAGGAAGTGCCCAAGAGACCCAGTACTTC
CDR3: CASSVGSGSAQETQYF

D: -
J: TRBJ1-6
size: once
V: TRBV28
DNA: TGTGCCAGCAGTGGGACGGATTCACCCCTCCACTTT
CDR3: CASSGTDSPLHF

D: TRBD2
J: TRBJ2-3
size: once
V: TRBV5-1
DNA: TGCGCCAGCAGCTTGGGGGTTGCTGCTAGCGGAAACACAGATACGCAGTATTTT
CDR3: CASSLGVAASGNTDTQYF

D: TRBD2
J: TRBJ2-7
size: -
V: TRBV2
DNA: TGTGCCAGCAGTTATTGGCGGGGGGGCCTCTACGAGCAGTACTTC
CDR3: CASSYWRGGLYEQYF

D: -
J: TRBJ1-2
size: -
V: TRBV5-1
DNA: TGCGCCAGCAGCAAGGACCTAGAGGGCTACACCTTC
CDR3: CASSKDLEGYTF

D: -
J: TRBJ2-4
size: -
V: TRBV15
DNA: TGTGCCACCAGCAGAGATAGGCAGGGACTAGCCAAAAACATTCAGTACTTC
CDR3: CATSRDRQGLAKNIQYF

D: -
J: TRBJ1-2
size: -
V: TRBV27
DNA: TGTGCCAGCAAACAAACTTCCCGATTTTATGGCTACACCTTC
CDR3: CASKQTSRFYGYTF

D: -
J: TRBJ1-4
size: -
V: TRBV28
DNA: TGTGCCAGCACCTCTGTGATCGGAAAACTGTTTTTT
CDR3: CASTSVIGKLFF

D: -
J: TRBJ2-4
size: -
V: TRBV12-5
DNA: TGTGCTAGTGGTTTGGTGGGTGTCTCCTTC
CDR3: CASGLVGVSF

D: -
J: TRBJ2-2
size: -
V: TRBV5-1
DNA: TGCGCCAGCAGCCCCCCCAGTACCATCACCGGGGAGCTGTTTTTT
CDR3: CASSPPSTITGELFF

D: -
J: TRBJ1-4
size: -
V: TRBV3-1/TRBV3-2
DNA: TGTGCCAGCAGCCAAACAGGGCGGAAACTGTTTTTT
CDR3: CASSQTGRKLFF

D: -
J: TRBJ2-5
size: -
V: TRBV30
DNA: TGTGCCTGGAGTGTACGCGGGGTTCTGCAAGAGACCCAGTACTTC
CDR3: CAWSVRGVLQETQYF

D: TRBD1
J: TRBJ2-5
size: -
V: TRBV18
DNA: TGTGCCAGCTCACCAACAGGGGGTCGGGAGACCCAGTACTTC
CDR3: CASSPTGGRETQYF

D: -
J: TRBJ2-1
size: -
V: TRBV12-1
DNA: TGTGCCACACCCGGGGGACCCGATTCCTACAATGAGCAGTTCTTC
CDR3: CATPGGPDSYNEQFF

D: -
J: TRBJ1-2
size: -
V: TRBV30
DNA: TGTGCCTGGAGTGCCGCATGGGATGGCTACACCTTC
CDR3: CAWSAAWDGYTF

D: TRBD2
J: TRBJ2-1
size: -
V: TRBV18
DNA: TGTGCCAGCTCACCGGGCCTAGCGGGAGATAATGAGCAGTTCTTC
CDR3: CASSPGLAGDNEQFF

D: -
J: TRBJ2-7
size: -
V: TRBV19
DNA: TGTGCCAGTAGTCTATCAGGGGCGGTCCACGAGCAGTACTTC
CDR3: CASSLSGAVHEQYF

D: -
J: TRBJ2-4
size: once
V: TRBV18
DNA: TGTGCCAGCTCGCCTGGGACCAAAGACATTCAGTACTTC
CDR3: CASSPGTKDIQYF

D: TRBD2
J: TRBJ2-2
size: -
V: TRBV30
DNA: TGTGCCTGGAACCAGCGGGGCGACCGAACCGGGGAGCTGTTTTTT
CDR3: CAWNQRGDRTGELFF

D: TRBD1
J: TRBJ2-4
size: -
V: TRBV7-2
DNA: TGTGCCAGCAGCTCTAGGGACAGGGGTTACATTCAGTACTTC
CDR3: CASSSRDRGYIQYF

D: -
J: TRBJ1-1
size: -
V: TRBV7-9
DNA: TGTGCCAGCAGCCCCGTCGCTATCAACACTGAAGCTTTCTTT
CDR3: CASSPVAINTEAFF

D: TRBD1
J: TRBJ1-4
size: -
V: TRBV7-9
DNA: TGTGCCAGCAGCTTAACAGGGGGCTATGAAAAACTGTTTTTT
CDR3: CASSLTGGYEKLFF

D: TRBD1
J: TRBJ1-4
size: -
V: TRBV4-3
DNA: TGCGCCAGCAGCCAAGATATGGACAGGGGAAATGAAAAACTGTTTTTT
CDR3: CASSQDMDRGNEKLFF

D: -
J: TRBJ1-5
size: -
V: TRBV6-5
DNA: TGTGCCAGCAAAAAACAGGGCACTCAGCCCCAGCATTTT
CDR3: CASKKQGTQPQHF

D: TRBD2
J: TRBJ2-2
size: -
V: TRBV7-9
DNA: TGTGCCATCACACGGACTAGCGGGCGCACCGGGGAGCTGTTTTTT
CDR3: CAITRTSGRTGELFF

D: -
J: TRBJ2-7
size: -
V: TRBV5-1
DNA: TGCGCCAGCAGCGAGGGACTCCTGAAGACCTACGAGCAGTACTTC
CDR3: CASSEGLLKTYEQYF

D: TRBD1
J: TRBJ2-1
size: -
V: TRBV7-2
DNA: TGTGCCAGCAGCCCCCCAGGGGGAAGGTACAATGAGCAGTTCTTC
CDR3: CASSPPGGRYNEQFF

D: TRBD1
J: TRBJ1-6
size: -
V: TRBV14
DNA: TGTGCCAGCAGCCCGATGGGACAGGGGAATTCACCCCTCCACTTT
CDR3: CASSPMGQGNSPLHF

D: -
J: TRBJ2-7
size: -
V: TRBV5-1
DNA: TGCGCCAGCAGCTTGGAACCCGGGACCCCCTCCTACGAGCAGTACTTC
CDR3: CASSLEPGTPSYEQYF

D: -
J: TRBJ1-1
size: -
V: TRBV28
DNA: TGTGCCAGCAGTTATCAACCGAACACTGAAGCTTTCTTT
CDR3: CASSYQPNTEAFF

D: TRBD2
J: TRBJ2-3
size: -
V: TRBV30
DNA: TGTGCCTGGAGTGTTGGGACTACCACAGATACGCAGTATTTT
CDR3: CAWSVGTTTDTQYF

D: -
J: TRBJ2-1
size: few
V: TRBV6-5
DNA: TGTGCCAGCAGCTCTACTTGGGGAGGTGTGAATGAGCAGTTCTTC
CDR3: CASSSTWGGVNEQFF

D: -
J: TRBJ2-3
size: -
V: TRBV7-9
DNA: TGTGCCAGCAGCTTAGATGGAGGCACAGATACGCAGTATTTT
CDR3: CASSLDGGTDTQYF

D: -
J: TRBJ2-2
size: -
V: TRBV27
DNA: TGTGCCAGCAGTTTGGTCAGGGGTACCGGGGAGCTGTTTTTT
CDR3: CASSLVRGTGELFF

D: -
J: TRBJ2-3
size: -
V: TRBV3-1/TRBV3-2
DNA: TGTGCCAGCAGCCGACAGGTTAGCACAGATACGCAGTATTTT
CDR3: CASSRQVSTDTQYF

D: TRBD1
J: TRBJ1-4
size: -
V: TRBV6-5
DNA: TGTGCCAGCAGTTACGCCGGGACAGGGAGTGAAAAACTGTTTTTT
CDR3: CASSYAGTGSEKLFF

D: TRBD2
J: TRBJ2-3
size: once
V: TRBV4-3
DNA: TGCGCCAGCAGCCAGCGGACTAGCGGGGCAGATACGCAGTATTTT
CDR3: CASSQRTSGADTQYF

D: TRBD1
J: TRBJ2-2
size: -
V: TRBV4-1
DNA: TGCGCCAGCAGCCGGGCGGACAGGGGGACCGGGGAGCTGTTTTTT
CDR3: CASSRADRGTGELFF

D: -
J: TRBJ2-2
size: once
V: TRBV5-1
DNA: TGCGCCAGCAGCTTGGACAATACGGGACCCAGGGCCGGGGAGCTGTTTTTT
CDR3: CASSLDNTGPRAGELFF

D: -
J: TRBJ2-1
size: -
V: TRBV5-1
DNA: TGCGCCAGCAGCTTGGCCCCGGCTAGCAATGAGCAGTTCTTC
CDR3: CASSLAPASNEQFF

D: -
J: TRBJ1-5
size: -
V: TRBV6-5
DNA: TGTGCCAGCAGTTCTGAGCGCAACCAGCCCCAGCATTTT
CDR3: CASSSERNQPQHF

D: -
J: TRBJ2-2
size: once
V: TRBV5-1
DNA: TGCGCCAGCAGCTTGTTTAGGTCAGGGGTAACCGGGGAGCTGTTTTTT
CDR3: CASSLFRSGVTGELFF